Following are 19 T cell receptor beta chains from one sample sequenced in a study of PD-1 blockade in classical Hodgkin lymphoma. The method was immunoSEQ multiplex PCR; TCRdb's version includes in-frame clones alone and lacks a portion of them. The data contain some 31,000 clones, 71% of them singletons. Relapse was seen in all patients after autologous stem cell transplantation, and brentuximab vedotin exposure was variable. The source material was peripheral blood mononuclear cells (PBMCs), sampled before the second cycle of nivolumab. All receptors derive from a human donor with classical Hodgkin lymphoma.

The chain employs TRBV19 and TRBJ2-1; 10 bases are shared with TRBD2. V lost 6 bases to trimming and J lost 9 bases; unmatched junction nucleotides: 8. The CDR3 extends over 14 amino acids. Germline values: CDR1 LNHDA, CDR2 SQIVND (reference sequence). The CDR3, as DNA: TGTGCCAGTAGCCCCGAGCGGGGGGGCGGTGAGCAGTTCTTC. Residues: CASSPERGGGEQFF.

The genes are TRBV2 and TRBJ1-2, with D uncertain. V lost 3 bases and J 2 bases, leaving 10 bases between the germline ends. The CDR3 is 14 residues long. Germline CDR1 and CDR2: SNHLY and FYNNEI. In DNA form, the CDR3 reads TGTGCCAGCAGTGATGACCCCGGGAACTATGGCTACACCTTC. Residues: CASSDDPGNYGYTF.

This clone was seen more than once but under ten times. V gene TRBV4-2 combines with J gene TRBJ1-4; D ambiguous. Germline V gives CDR1 LGHNA, CDR2 YNFKEQ. V shed 4 bases and J shed 8 bases, with 20 bases lying between them. The CDR3 runs to 16 residues. CDR3 region: CASSPPVGYESEKLFF. In DNA, the CDR3 is TGTGCCAGCAGCCCCCCTGTGGGGTATGAGTCCGAAAAACTGTTTTTT.

The V gene is TRBV6-1, the J gene TRBJ2-7; 10 bases line up with TRBD1. Germline trimming cut 4 bases from V and 2 bases from J; bases unmatched to any gene: 17. The CDR3 consists of 19 residues. Germline V CDR1 and CDR2: MNHNS, SASEGT. The CDR3 bases are TGTGCCAGCAGTGCCCCTCCCGGGACAGGGGTGTGGTTGCCCTACGAGCAGTACTTC. Its translation is CASSAPPGTGVWLPYEQYF.

This clone appeared once. The chain is built from TRBV5-4 and TRBJ2-2, with TRBD2 identical over 11 bases. Looked up from germline, CDR1 is SGHNT and CDR2 is YYREEE (reference sequence). The CDR3 contains 18 residues. Losses at the gene ends were 5 bases for V and 4 bases for J; bases not matched to a gene: 13. The CDR3 DNA sequence: TGTGCCAGCAGACCGGGACTAGCGGCGACCAACTTCACCGGGGAGCTGTTTTTT. Translated, it gives CASRPGLAATNFTGELFF.

This clone was found once. V usage is TRBV19 and J usage is TRBJ2-7; weak D call: TRBD1 (5 bases). The CDR3 has 13 residues. Per germline, CDR1 LNHDA and CDR2 SQIVND (reference sequence). V lost 5 bases, J lost 5 bases, and 13 bases lay in between. The CDR3 sequence: CASSRRDHHEQYF. In DNA, the CDR3 is TGTGCCAGTAGTCGCAGGGATCACCACGAGCAGTACTTC.

The chain has TRBV7-2 and TRBJ1-6; tentatively, D is TRBD1 (6 bases). Trimming pared 1 base from V and 6 bases from J, leaving 13 bases between. CDR1 is SGHTA and CDR2 is FQGNSA in the germline V gene. This CDR3 is 16 amino acids long. CDR3 sequence: CASSLVRAGVNSPLHF. CDR3 in DNA: TGTGCCAGCAGCTTAGTACGGGCAGGGGTTAATTCACCCCTCCACTTT. The full variable domain, its missing parts supplied by reference TRBV7-2 and TRBJ1-6, is GAGVSQSPSNKVTEKGKDVELRCDPISGHTALYWYRQSLGQGLEFLIYFQGNSAPDKSGLPSDRFSAERTGGSVSTLTIQRTQQEDSAVYLCASSLVRAGVNSPLHFGNGTRLTVT.

The chain combines TRBV21-1 with TRBJ1-5; the table's D call of TRBD1 was not tested on the DNA. TRBV21-1 constitutes a pseudogene. This CDR3 spans 18 amino acids. This chain's CDR3 is CASTTTSDRDLHNQPQHF. CDR3 nucleotide sequence: TGTGCCAGCACCACAACTTCGGACAGAGACCTACACAATCAGCCCCAGCATTTT.

This chain joins TRBV12-5 and TRBJ1-5, with D perhaps TRBD1 (6 bases). Trimming cost V 3 bases and J 5 bases, with 11 bases left between them. There are 14 residues in the CDR3. Germline V CDR1 and CDR2: LGHNT, FRNRAP. The CDR3 sequence is CASGLQGFDQPQHF. The CDR3 bases are TGTGCTAGTGGTTTACAGGGTTTTGATCAGCCCCAGCATTTT.

The chain links TRBV7-9 to TRBJ2-1; the D gene is possibly TRBD1 (6 bases). Germline CDR1 SEHNR, CDR2 FQNEAQ (reference sequence). The CDR3 consists of 16 residues. The V end was cut by 6 bases, the J end by 9 bases, with 24 bases between. The CDR3 loop reads CASSPTGTGFFGEQFF. In DNA form, the CDR3 reads TGTGCCAGCAGTCCAACCGGCACAGGGTTTTTCGGTGAGCAGTTCTTC.

V is TRBV19 and J is TRBJ1-5, with TRBD1 as a possible D gene (5 bases). The CDR3 loop spans 14 amino acids. Trimming cost V 4 bases and J 4 bases, with 11 bases left between them. The germline V gene encodes CDR1 LNHDA and CDR2 SQIVND (reference sequence). The CDR3 DNA reads as TGTGCCAGTAGTACAACCGCAGGGAATCAGCCCCAGCATTTT. Translated, it gives CASSTTAGNQPQHF.

This chain joins TRBV28 and TRBJ2-7; unclear D gene. V was cut by 6 bases and J by 6 bases, with 12 bases left in between. CDR1 and CDR2 (germline): MDHEN, SYDVKM. The CDR3 length is 12 residues. In DNA form, the CDR3 reads TGTGCCAGCAGAAAAGCAGGTATCGAGCAGTACTTC. It encodes CASRKAGIEQYF.

This clone has more than one count but fewer than ten. This rearrangement joins TRBV7-2 to TRBJ2-7, with TRBD1 matching over 11 bases. Germline-derived CDR1 and CDR2 are SGHTA and FQGNSA. The CDR3 has 15 residues. With 1 base clipped from V and 4 bases from J, the junction kept 3 bases outside the gene matches. DNA for the CDR3: TGTGCCAGCAGCTTAGGGACAGGGGGCGCATACGAGCAGTACTTC. Protein: CASSLGTGGAYEQYF.

The chain has TRBV6-5 and TRBJ2-7; 7 bases map to TRBD1. CDR1 is MNHEY and CDR2 is SVGAGI in the germline V gene. J was trimmed by 6 bases and V by 5 bases; bases with no gene match: 7. The CDR3 length is 13 residues. The CDR3: CASSIPNRGEQYF. The CDR3 bases are TGTGCCAGCAGTATTCCAAACAGGGGCGAGCAGTACTTC.

The V gene is TRBV5-1, the J gene TRBJ1-1, with 7 bases matching TRBD1. Germline values: CDR1 SGHRS, CDR2 YFSETQ. This CDR3 region has 15 residues. V dropped 4 bases and J dropped 4; count of bases not matched to a gene: 10. The CDR3 sequence is CASSPDRAAGTEAFF. The CDR3 bases are TGCGCCAGCAGCCCAGACAGGGCGGCTGGCACTGAAGCTTTCTTT.

V usage is TRBV11-2 and J usage is TRBJ2-7; tentatively, D is TRBD2 (6 bases). V lost 1 base, J lost 2 bases, and 21 bases lay in between. The length of the CDR3 is 18 residues. The germline V gene encodes CDR1 SGHAT and CDR2 FQNNGV. The CDR3 spells CASSLARGGRGDPYEQYF. CDR3 nucleotides: TGTGCCAGCAGCTTAGCAAGGGGCGGGCGGGGCGACCCCTACGAGCAGTACTTC.

The rearrangement uses TRBV6-5 and TRBJ2-3; 7 bases are shared with TRBD2. V shed 6 bases and J 6 bases; nucleotides not matched to a gene: 9. Germline CDR1 is MNHEY and CDR2 is SVGAGI. The CDR3 runs to 14 residues. CDR3 DNA: TGTGCCAGCAGAAGAGACCGGGACTACGATACGCAGTATTTT. Protein product: CASRRDRDYDTQYF.

This clone was seen a few times. The chain is built from TRBV18 and TRBJ1-2; 7 nucleotides align to TRBD1. CDR1 KGHSH and CDR2 LQKENI come from the germline V gene. The CDR3 spans 15 residues. Trimming took 11 bases from V and 5 from J; bases not matched to a gene: 17. The chain's CDR3 is CAAARDSVEGYGYTF. DNA for the CDR3: TGTGCCGCTGCCAGGGACAGCGTCGAAGGGTATGGCTACACCTTC.

CDR3 loop: CASSLIGQIEAFF. CDR3 nucleotides: TGTGCCAGCAGCCTGATTGGACAGATTGAAGCTTTCTTT. V gene TRBV5-4 combines with J gene TRBJ1-1; a possible D gene is TRBD1 (6 bases). The CDR3 is 13 amino acids. Germline V gene lookup returns CDR1 SGHNT and CDR2 YYREEE (reference sequence). Trimming removed 4 bases from V and 7 bases from J, with 14 bases in between.